Shown below are 5 T cell receptor beta chains from a single sample sequenced in a study of blood T cells in healthy people across ages. Sample-barcoded 5' priming and a J-beta primer mix drove a second PCR of 7 to 11 cycles. TCRdb re-called the 5' RACE reads through MiXCR, storing one row per CDR3 protein. The sample records around 1,000,000 distinct CDR3 sequences, around 27% being singletons. These data were likewise used in another study, on T cells of mothers and their children.

Sequencing input: blood. These receptors originate from a girl aged 2 to 9 in good health.

V and J are TRBV12-3 or TRBV12-4 and TRBJ2-7; D is perhaps TRBD2 (5 bases). CDR3 size: 15 residues. With 5 bases removed from V and 4 bases from J, the gap between germline ends came to 18 bases. The CDR3 sequence is CASSHREGSKYEQYF. For the CDR3, the DNA is TGTGCCAGCAGTCACCGTGAGGGCAGCAAATACGAGCAGTACTTC.

The chain employs TRBV4-3 and TRBJ2-3; D gene unclear. Looked up from germline, CDR1 is LGHNA and CDR2 is YSLEER. The CDR3 has 14 amino acids. Trimming left V 0 bases short and J 5 bases short, with 9 bases between. The CDR3 is CASSQDSHQDTQYF. CDR3 sequence (DNA): TGCGCCAGCAGCCAAGATTCCCATCAAGATACGCAGTATTTT.

The CDR3: CAISDPSGANVLTF. The CDR3 DNA reads TGTGCCATCAGTGACCCCTCTGGGGCCAACGTCCTGACTTTC. This sequence joins TRBV10-3 and TRBJ2-6, with D unclear. The CDR3 runs 14 residues. Trimming took off 3 bases at V and 0 bases at J, with 3 bases between the two ends. CDR1 is ENHRY and CDR2 is SYGVKD in the germline V gene.

The chain recombines TRBV29-1 with TRBJ2-5; the D gene is possibly TRBD2 (5 bases). The J call may be faulty, since TRBJ2-7 better matches the DNA end. CDR3 length: 13 amino acids. Germline V gives CDR1 SQVTM, CDR2 ANQGSEA. The DNA for the CDR3 is TGCAGCGTTGTAGGACGGGAATTGTACGAGCAGTACTTC. Its protein is CSVVGRELYEQYF.

This clonotype was recorded a few times. J is TRBJ1-2 and V is TRBV7-2, with D perhaps TRBD1 (6 bases). Trimming took 7 bases from V and 4 from J, leaving 16 bases between them. Germline CDR1 is SGHTA and CDR2 is FQGNSA. CDR3 length: 14 residues. CDR3 in amino acids: CASTGGGRSYGYTF. The CDR3 DNA follows: TGTGCCAGCACCGGCGGGGGGCGCAGCTATGGCTACACCTTC. The variable domain in full, with the rest retrieved from reference TRBV7-2 and TRBJ1-2, is GAGVSQSPSNKVTEKGKDVELRCDPISGHTALYWYRQSLGQGLEFLIYFQGNSAPDKSGLPSDRFSAERTGGSVSTLTIQRTQQEDSAVYLCASTGGGRSYGYTFGSGTRLTVV.